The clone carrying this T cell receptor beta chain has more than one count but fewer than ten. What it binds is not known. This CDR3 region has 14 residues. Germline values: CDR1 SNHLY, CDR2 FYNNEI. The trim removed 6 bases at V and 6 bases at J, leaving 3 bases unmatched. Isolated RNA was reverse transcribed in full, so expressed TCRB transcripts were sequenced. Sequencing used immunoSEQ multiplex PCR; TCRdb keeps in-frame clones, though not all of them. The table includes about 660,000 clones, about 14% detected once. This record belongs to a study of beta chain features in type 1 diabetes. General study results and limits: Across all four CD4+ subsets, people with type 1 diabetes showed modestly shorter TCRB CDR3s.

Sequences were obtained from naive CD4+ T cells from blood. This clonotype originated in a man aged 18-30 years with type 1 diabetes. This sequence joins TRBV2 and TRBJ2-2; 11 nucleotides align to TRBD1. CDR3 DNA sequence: TGTGCCAGCAGCCGGGACAGGGGGTCCGGGGAGCTGTTTTTT. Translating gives CASSRDRGSGELFF.